The sequence of this TCR beta chain was determined in a study of read filtering for tumor transcriptome and immune sequencing. Background on the study: Per sample, TCR-region reads ranged about 4 to 11 million by IR-seq, roughly 85 to 1273 by RNA-seq.

Every patient had bone marrow sampled while the disease was active. Study-wide findings and caveats: Even smaller IR-seq throughput identified most shared clonotypes. IR-seq and RNA-seq agreed better without single-read clonotypes.

The library was built from roughly 400 ng RNA with molecular barcoded adaptors for alpha/delta and beta/gamma chains. Each CDR3 protein is one row after TCRdb ran MiXCR on the reads. The table lists over 45,000 distinct CDR3 sequences, 20% to 25% of them singletons. Only a few counts were recorded for this clonotype. What it binds is unknown. The origin of this receptor is a donor at least 40 years old with multiple myeloma. The sample was a population of CD138-negative cells sorted from bone marrow.

The CDR3 loop is CASSLEGWDSDTQYF. Written as DNA, the CDR3 is TGTGCCAGCAGCTTAGAAGGGTGGGACTCAGATACGCAGTATTTT. The chain recombines TRBV7-8 with TRBJ2-3, with TRBD2 as a possible D gene (6 bases). V was cut by 1 base and J by 4 bases, with 12 bases left in between. The CDR3 has 15 residues. Germline V gives CDR1 SGHVS, CDR2 FQNEAQ. Full variable domain (rest looked up from reference TRBV7-8 and TRBJ2-3): GAGVSQSPRYKVAKRGQDVALRCDPISGHVSLFWYQQALGQGPEFLTYFQNEAQLDKSGLPSDRFFAERPEGSVSTLKIQRTQQEDSAVYLCASSLEGWDSDTQYFGPGTRLTVL.